This TCR beta chain was documented in a study of T-cell reconstitution after alpha-beta-depleted transplantation in children. Using unique molecular identifiers, the investigators prepared the TCRbeta library. TCRdb processed the PCR reads anew with MiXCR; each CDR3 protein has one entry. Here the sample spans 500,000 to 600,000 distinct CDR3 sequences, about 33% being singletons. Sequenced here: PBMCs from the stem cell graft donor, sampled from the stem cell graft. This clonotype was sampled from a human donor who donated a stem cell graft to a child with aplastic anemia.

CDR3 DNA sequence: TGTGCCAGCAGCTATGGGGACTTCCGCGACAATGAGCAGTTCTTC. It is translated as CASSYGDFRDNEQFF. The rearrangement joins TRBV11-2 to TRBJ2-1; D may be TRBD2 (6 bases). Germline V gene lookup returns CDR1 SGHAT and CDR2 FQNNGV. Trimming shortened V by 4 bases and J by 5 bases, and 15 bases separated the two germline ends. The CDR3 has 15 residues. The whole variable domain, remainder taken from reference TRBV11-2 and TRBJ2-1, is EAGVAQSPRYKIIEKRQSVAFWCNPISGHATLYWYQQILGQGPKLLIQFQNNGVVDDSQLPKDRFSAERLKGVDSTLKIQPAKLEDSAVYLCASSYGDFRDNEQFFGPGTRLTVL.